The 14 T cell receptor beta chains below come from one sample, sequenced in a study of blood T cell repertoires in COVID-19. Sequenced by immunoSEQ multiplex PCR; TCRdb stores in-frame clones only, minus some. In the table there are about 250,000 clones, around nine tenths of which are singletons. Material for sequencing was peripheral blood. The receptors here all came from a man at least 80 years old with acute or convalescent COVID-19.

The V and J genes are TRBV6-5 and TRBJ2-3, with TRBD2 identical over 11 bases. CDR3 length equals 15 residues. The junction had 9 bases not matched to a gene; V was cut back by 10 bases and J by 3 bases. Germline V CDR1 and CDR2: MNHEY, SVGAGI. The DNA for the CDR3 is TGTGCCACCTCGATAGCGGGAGGGGTGACAGATACGCAGTATTTT. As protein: CATSIAGGVTDTQYF.

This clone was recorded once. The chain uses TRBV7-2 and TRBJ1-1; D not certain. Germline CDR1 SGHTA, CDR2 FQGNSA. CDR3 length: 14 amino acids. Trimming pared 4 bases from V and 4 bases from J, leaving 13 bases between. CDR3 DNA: TGTGCCAGCAGCTCAACACGGGTAAGCACTGAAGCTTTCTTT. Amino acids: CASSSTRVSTEAFF.

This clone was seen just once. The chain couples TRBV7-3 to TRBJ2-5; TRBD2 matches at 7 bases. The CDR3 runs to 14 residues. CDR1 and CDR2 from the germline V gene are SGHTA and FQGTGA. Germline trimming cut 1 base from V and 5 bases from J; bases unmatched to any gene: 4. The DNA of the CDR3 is TGTGCCAGCAGCTTAATGGGGGGGAGGGAGACCCAGTACTTC. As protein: CASSLMGGRETQYF.

The CDR3 sequence is CASSRRTGGSYEQYF. Here the CDR3 DNA reads TGTGCCAGCAGTCGAAGGACAGGGGGTTCCTACGAGCAGTACTTC. V gene TRBV7-9 combines with J gene TRBJ2-7, with TRBD1 identical over 10 bases. The CDR3 loop spans 15 amino acids. V was pared by 6 bases and J by 1 base, with 6 bases of the junction left unmatched. Germline CDR1 SEHNR, CDR2 FQNEAQ (reference sequence).

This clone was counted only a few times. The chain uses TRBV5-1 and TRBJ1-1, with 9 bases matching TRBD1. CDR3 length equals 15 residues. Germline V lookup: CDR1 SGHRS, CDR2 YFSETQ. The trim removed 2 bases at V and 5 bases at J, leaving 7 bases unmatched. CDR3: CASSLVQGAGTEAFF. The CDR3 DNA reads TGCGCCAGCAGCTTAGTACAGGGGGCGGGGACTGAAGCTTTCTTT.

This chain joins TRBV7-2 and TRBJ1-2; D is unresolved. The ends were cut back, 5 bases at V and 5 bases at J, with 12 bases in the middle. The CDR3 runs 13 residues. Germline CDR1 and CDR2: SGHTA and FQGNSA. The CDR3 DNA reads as TGTGCCAGCAGCCCCCCAACTCTTTATGGCTACACCTTC. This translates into CASSPPTLYGYTF.

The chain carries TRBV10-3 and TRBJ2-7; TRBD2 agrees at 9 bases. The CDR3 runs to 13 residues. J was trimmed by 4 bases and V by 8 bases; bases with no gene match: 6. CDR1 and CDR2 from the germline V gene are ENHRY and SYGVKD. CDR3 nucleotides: TGTGCCATCGGGCGGGAGGGCCGTTACGAGCAGTACTTC. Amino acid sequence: CAIGREGRYEQYF.

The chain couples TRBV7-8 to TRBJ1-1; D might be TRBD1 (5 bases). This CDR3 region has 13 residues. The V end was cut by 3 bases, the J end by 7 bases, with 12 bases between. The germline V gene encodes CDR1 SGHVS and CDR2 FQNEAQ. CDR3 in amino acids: CASSLGQGGEAFF. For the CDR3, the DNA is TGTGCCAGCAGCTTGGGCCAGGGAGGTGAAGCTTTCTTT.

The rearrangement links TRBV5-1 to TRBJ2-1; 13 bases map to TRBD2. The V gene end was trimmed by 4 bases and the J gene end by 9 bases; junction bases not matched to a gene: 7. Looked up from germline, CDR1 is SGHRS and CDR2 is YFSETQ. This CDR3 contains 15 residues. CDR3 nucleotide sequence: TGCGCCAGCAGCACAACTAGCGGGGGGGACGCTGAGCAGTTCTTC. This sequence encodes CASSTTSGGDAEQFF.

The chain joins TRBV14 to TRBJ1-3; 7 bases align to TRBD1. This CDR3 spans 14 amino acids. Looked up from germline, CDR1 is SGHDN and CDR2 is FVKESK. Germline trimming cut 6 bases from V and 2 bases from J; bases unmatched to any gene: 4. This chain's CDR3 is CASRPQGTGNTIYF. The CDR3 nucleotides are TGTGCCAGCAGACCACAGGGGACTGGAAACACCATATATTTT.

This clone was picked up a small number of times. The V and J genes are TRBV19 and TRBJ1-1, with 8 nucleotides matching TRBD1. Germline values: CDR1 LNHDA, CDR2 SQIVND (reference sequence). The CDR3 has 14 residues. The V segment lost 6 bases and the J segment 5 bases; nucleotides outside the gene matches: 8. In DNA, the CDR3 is TGTGCCAGTAGAGCACAGGGGGGAGAGACTGAAGCTTTCTTT. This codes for CASRAQGGETEAFF.

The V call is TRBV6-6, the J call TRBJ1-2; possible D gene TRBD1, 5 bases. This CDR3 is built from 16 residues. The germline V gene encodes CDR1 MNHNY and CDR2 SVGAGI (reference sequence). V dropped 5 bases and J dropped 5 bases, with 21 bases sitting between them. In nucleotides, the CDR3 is TGTGCCAGCAGTCATTCGGACACCCCCAGGCTTTATGGCTACACCTTC. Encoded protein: CASSHSDTPRLYGYTF.

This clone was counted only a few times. The CDR3 nucleotides read TGTGCCAGCAGCGCAGACAGGGTGGCTGGCTACACCTTC. Its translation is CASSADRVAGYTF. The V and J genes are TRBV9 and TRBJ1-2, with 7 bases that match TRBD1. Germline V gives CDR1 SGDLS, CDR2 YYNGEE. J was trimmed by 7 bases and V by 3 bases; bases with no gene match: 6. There are 13 residues in the CDR3.

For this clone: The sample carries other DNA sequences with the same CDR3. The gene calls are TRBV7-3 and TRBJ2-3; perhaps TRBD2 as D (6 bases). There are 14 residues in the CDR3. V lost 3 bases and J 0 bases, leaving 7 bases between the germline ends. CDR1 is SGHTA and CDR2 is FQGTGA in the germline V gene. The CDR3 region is CASSFSGSTDTQYF. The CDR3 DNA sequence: TGTGCCAGCAGCTTCAGCGGGAGCACAGATACGCAGTATTTT. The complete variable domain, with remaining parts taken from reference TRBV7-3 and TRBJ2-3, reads GAGVSQTPSNKVTEKGKYVELRCDPISGHTALYWYRQSLGQGPEFLIYFQGTGAADDSGLPNDRFFAVRPEGSVSTLKIQRTERGDSAVYLCASSFSGSTDTQYFGPGTRLTVL.